This T cell receptor (beta chain) was captured in a study of shared clonotypes between healthy human individuals. Study-wide background: The donors, two women and three men, were aged 18 to 49.

The CDR3 contains 15 residues. Germline assignment: CDR1 MDHEN and CDR2 SYDVKM. J gave up 2 bases and V 6 bases, and 10 bases lay outside the gene matches. This clone was seen only a few times. The test was conducted at deep level. The table came from immunoSEQ multiplex PCR; TCRdb's copy has only in-frame clones and leaves some out. The sample contains approximately 500,000 clones, about four fifths of which appear only once. The source material was PBMCs. The J gene is TRBJ2-7, the V gene TRBV28; TRBD2 agrees at 7 bases. The TCR sequence derives from a woman between 40 and 55 years old in good health. Some clones in this sample may be carry-over from other donors' samples. The CDR3 DNA reads as TGTGCCAGCAGCAGTACGGGAGGCCTTCCCTACGAGCAGTACTTC. Protein: CASSSTGGLPYEQYF.